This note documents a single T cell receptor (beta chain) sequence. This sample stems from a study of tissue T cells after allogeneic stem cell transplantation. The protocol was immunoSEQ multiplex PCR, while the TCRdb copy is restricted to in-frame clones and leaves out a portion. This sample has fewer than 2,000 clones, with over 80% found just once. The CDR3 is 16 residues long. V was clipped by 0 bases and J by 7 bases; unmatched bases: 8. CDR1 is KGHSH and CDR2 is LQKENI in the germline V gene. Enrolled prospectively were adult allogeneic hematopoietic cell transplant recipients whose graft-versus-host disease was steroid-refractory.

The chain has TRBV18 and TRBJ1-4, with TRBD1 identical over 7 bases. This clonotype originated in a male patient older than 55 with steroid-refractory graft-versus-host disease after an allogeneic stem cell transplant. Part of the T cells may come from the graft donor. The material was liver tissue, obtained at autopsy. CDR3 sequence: CASSPPIETGREKLFF. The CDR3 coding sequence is TGTGCCAGCTCACCACCGATCGAGACAGGGCGTGAAAAACTGTTTTTT. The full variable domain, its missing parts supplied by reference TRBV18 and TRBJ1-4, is NAGVMQNPRHLVRRRGQEARLRCSPMKGHSHVYWYRQLPEEGLKFMVYLQKENIIDESGMPKERFSAEFPKEGPSILRIQQVVRGDSAAYFCASSPPIETGREKLFFGSGTQLSVL.